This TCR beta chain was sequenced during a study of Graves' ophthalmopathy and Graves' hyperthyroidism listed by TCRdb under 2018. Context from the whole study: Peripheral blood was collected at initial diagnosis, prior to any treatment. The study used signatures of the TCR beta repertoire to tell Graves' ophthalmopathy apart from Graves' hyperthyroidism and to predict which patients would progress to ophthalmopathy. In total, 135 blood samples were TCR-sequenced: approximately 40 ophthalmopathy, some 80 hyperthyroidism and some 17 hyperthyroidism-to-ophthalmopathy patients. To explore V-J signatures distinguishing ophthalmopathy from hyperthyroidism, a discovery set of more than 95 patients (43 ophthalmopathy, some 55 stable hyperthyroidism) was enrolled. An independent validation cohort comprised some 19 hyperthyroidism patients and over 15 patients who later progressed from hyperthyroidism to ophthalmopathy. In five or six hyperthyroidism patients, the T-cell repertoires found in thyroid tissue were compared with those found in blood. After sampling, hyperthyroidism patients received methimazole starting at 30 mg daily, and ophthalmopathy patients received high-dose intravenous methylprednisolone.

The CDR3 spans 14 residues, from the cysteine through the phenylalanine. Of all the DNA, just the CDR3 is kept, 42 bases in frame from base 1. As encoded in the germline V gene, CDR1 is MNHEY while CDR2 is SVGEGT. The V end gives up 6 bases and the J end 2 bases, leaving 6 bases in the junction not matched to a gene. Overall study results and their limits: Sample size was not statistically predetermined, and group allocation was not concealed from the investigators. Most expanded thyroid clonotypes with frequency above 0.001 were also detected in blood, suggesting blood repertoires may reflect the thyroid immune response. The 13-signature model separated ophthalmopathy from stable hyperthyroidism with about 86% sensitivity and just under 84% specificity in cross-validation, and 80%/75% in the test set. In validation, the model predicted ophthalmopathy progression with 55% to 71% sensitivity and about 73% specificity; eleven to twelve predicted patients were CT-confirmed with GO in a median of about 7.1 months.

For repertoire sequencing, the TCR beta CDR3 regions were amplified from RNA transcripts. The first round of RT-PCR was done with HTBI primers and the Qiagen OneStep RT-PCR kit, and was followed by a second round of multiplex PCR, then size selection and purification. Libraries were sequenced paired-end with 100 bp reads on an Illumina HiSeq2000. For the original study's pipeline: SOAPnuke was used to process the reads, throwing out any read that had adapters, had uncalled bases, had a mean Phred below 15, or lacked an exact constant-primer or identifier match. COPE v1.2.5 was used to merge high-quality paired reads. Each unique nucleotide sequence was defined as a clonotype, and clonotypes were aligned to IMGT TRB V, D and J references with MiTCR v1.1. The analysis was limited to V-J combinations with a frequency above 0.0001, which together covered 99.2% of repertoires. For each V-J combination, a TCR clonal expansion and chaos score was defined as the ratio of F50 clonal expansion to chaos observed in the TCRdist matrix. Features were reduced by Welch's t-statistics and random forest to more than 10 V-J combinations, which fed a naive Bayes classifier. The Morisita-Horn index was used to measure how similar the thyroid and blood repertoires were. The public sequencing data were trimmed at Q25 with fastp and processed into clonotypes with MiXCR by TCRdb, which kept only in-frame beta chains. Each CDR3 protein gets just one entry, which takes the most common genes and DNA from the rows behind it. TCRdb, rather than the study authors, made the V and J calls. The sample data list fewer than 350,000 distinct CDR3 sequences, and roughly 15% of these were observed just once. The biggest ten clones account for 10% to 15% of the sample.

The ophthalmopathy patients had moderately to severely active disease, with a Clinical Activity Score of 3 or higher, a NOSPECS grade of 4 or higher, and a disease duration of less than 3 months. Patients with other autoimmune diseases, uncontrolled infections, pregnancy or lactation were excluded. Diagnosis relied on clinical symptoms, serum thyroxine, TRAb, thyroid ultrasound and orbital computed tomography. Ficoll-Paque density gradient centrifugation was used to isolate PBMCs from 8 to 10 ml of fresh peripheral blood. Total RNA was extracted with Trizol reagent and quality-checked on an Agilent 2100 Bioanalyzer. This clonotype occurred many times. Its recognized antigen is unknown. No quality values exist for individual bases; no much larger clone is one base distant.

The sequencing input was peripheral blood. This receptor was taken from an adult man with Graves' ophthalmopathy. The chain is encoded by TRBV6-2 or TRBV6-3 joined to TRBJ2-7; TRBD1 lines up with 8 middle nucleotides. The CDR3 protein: CASSEDRGPYEQYF. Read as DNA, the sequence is TGTGCCAGCAGCGAAGACAGGGGACCCTACGAGCAGTACTTC.